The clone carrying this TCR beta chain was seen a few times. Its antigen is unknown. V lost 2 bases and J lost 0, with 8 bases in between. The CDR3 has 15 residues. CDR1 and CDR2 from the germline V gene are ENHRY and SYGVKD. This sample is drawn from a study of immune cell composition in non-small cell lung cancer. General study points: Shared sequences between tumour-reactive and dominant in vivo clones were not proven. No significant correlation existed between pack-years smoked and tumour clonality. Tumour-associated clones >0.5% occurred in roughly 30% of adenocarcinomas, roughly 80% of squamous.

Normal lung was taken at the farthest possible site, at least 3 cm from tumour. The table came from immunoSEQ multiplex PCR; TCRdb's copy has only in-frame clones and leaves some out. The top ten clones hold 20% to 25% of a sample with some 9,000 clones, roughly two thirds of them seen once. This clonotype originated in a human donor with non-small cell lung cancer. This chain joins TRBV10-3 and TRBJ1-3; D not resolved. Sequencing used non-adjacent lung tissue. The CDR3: CAISEGPRSGNTIYF. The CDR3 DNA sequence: TGTGCCATCAGTGAGGGGCCACGCTCTGGAAACACCATATATTTT.